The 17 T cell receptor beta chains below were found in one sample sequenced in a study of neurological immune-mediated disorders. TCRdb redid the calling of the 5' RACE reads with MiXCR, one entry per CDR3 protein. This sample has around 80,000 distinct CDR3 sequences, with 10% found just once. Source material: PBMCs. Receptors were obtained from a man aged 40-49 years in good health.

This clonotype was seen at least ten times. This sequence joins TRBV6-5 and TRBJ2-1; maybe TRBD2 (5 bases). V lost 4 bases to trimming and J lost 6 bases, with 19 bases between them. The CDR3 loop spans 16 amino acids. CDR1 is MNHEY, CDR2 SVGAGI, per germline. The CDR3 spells CASSWNSARVGNEQFF. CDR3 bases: TGTGCCAGCAGTTGGAACAGCGCGCGGGTAGGCAATGAGCAGTTCTTC.

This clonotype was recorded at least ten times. As DNA, the CDR3 is TGCGCCAGCAGCTCGGAGGGACAGACAGATACGCAGTATTTT. Its translation: CASSSEGQTDTQYF. The chain recombines TRBV5-1 with TRBJ2-3; possible D gene TRBD1, 7 bases. Trimming removed 3 bases from V and 3 bases from J, with 11 bases in between. Per germline, CDR1 SGHRS and CDR2 YFSETQ. This CDR3 contains 14 residues.

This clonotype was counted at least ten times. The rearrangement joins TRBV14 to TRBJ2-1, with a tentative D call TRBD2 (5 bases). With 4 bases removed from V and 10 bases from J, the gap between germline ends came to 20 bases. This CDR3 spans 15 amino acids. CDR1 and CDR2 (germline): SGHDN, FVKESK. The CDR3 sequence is CASSRPLTKPGEQFF. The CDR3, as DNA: TGTGCCAGCAGCCGACCACTGACGAAGCCGGGAGAGCAGTTCTTC. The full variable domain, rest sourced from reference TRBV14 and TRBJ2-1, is EAGVTQFPSHSVIEKGQTVTLRCDPISGHDNLYWYRRVMGKEIKFLLHFVKESKQDESGMPNNRFLAERTGGTYSTLKVQPAELEDSGVYFCASSRPLTKPGEQFFGPGTRLTVL.

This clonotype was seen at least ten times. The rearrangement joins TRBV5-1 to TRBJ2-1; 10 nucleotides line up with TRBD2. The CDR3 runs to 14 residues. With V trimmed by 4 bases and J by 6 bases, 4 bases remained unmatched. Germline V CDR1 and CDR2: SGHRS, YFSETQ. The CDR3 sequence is CASSLRTSGNEQFF. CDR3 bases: TGCGCCAGCAGCCTGCGGACTAGCGGCAATGAGCAGTTCTTC.

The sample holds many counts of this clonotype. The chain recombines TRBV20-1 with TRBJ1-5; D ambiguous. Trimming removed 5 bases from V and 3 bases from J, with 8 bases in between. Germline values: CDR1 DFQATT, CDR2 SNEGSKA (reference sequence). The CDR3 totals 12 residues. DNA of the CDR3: TGCAGTGCTTTAGGTGACAATCAGCCCCAGCATTTT. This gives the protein CSALGDNQPQHF.

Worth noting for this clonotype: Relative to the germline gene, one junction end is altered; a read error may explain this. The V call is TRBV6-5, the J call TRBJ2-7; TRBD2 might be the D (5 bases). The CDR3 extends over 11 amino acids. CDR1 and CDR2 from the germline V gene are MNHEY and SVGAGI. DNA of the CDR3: TGTGCCAGAAGTTACGTGGGAGAGCAGTACTTT. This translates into CARSYVGEQYF.

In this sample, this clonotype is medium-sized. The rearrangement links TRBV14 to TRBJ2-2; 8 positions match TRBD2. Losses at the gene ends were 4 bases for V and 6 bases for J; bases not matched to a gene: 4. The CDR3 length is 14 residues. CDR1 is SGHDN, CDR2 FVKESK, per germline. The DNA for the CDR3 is TGTGCCAGCAGCCCCCTCGGGGGGGCCGGGGAGCTGTTTTTT. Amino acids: CASSPLGGAGELFF.

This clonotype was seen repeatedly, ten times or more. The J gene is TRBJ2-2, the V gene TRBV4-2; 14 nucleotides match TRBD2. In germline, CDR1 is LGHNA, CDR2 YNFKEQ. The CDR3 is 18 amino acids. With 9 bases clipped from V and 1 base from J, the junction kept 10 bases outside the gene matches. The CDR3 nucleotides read TGTGCCAGTAGGGGGGGACTAGCGGGGGTCCTGAACACCGGGGAGCTGTTTTTT. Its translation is CASRGGLAGVLNTGELFF.

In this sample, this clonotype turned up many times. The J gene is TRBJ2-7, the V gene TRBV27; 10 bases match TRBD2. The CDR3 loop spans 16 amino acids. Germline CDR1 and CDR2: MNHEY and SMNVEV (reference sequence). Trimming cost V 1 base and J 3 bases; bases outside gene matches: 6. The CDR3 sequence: CASSLWGLATFYEQYF. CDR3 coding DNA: TGTGCCAGCAGTTTATGGGGACTAGCGACCTTCTACGAGCAGTACTTC.

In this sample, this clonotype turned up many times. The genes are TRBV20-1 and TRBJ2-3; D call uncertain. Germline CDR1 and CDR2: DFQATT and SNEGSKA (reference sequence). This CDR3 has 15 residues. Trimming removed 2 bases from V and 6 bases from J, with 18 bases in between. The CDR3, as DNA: TGCAGTGCTAGACTAGACCCGGGCTATTTCGATACGCAGTATTTT. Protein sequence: CSARLDPGYFDTQYF.

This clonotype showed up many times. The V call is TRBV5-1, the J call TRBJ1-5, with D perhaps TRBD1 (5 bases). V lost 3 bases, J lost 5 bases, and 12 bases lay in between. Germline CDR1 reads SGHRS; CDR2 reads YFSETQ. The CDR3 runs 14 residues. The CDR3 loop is CASSSAGGDQPQHF. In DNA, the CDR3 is TGCGCCAGCAGCTCAGCGGGGGGGGATCAGCCCCAGCATTTT.

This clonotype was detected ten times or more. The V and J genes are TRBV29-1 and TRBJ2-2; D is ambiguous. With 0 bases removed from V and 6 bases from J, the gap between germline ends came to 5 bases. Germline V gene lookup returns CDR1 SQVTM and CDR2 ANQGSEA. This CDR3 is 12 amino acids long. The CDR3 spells CSVEEFPGELFF. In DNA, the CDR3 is TGCAGCGTTGAAGAATTCCCCGGGGAGCTGTTTTTT.

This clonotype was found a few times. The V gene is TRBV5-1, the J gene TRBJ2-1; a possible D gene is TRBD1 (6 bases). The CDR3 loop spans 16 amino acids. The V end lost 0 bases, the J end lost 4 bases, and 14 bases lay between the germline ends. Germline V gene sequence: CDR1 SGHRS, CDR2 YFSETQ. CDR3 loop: CASSLASRTAYNEQFF. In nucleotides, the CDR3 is TGCGCCAGCAGCTTGGCAAGCCGGACAGCATACAATGAGCAGTTCTTC.

CDR3 protein: CASSLTGAGAYEQYF. CDR3 DNA sequence: TGTGCCAGCAGTTTAACGGGGGCAGGGGCCTACGAGCAGTACTTC. The V call is TRBV27, the J call TRBJ2-7, with D perhaps assigned TRBD1 or TRBD2 (6 bases each). CDR1 and CDR2 from the germline V gene are MNHEY and SMNVEV (reference sequence). The V end was cut by 2 bases, the J end by 2 bases, with 13 bases between. The CDR3 totals 15 residues.

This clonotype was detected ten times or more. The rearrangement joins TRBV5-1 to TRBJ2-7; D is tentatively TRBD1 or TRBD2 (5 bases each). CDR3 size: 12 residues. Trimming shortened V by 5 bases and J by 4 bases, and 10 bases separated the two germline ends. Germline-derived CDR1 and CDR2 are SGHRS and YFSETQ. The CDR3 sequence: CASSRDLYEQYF. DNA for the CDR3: TGCGCCAGCAGTCGGGACCTTTACGAGCAGTACTTC.

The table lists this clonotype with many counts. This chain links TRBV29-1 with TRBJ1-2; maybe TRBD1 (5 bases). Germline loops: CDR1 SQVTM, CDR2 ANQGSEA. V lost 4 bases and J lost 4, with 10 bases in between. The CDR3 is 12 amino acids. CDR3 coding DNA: TGCAGCGTTGTGACAGAGTTCTATGGCTACACCTTC. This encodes CSVVTEFYGYTF.

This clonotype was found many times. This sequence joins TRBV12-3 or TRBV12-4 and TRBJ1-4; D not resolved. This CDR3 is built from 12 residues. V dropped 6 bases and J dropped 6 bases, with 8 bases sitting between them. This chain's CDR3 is CASRGIDEKLFF. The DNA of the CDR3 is TGTGCCAGCAGGGGGATAGATGAAAAACTGTTTTTT.